This T cell receptor (beta chain) appears in the sequencing data of a study of shared T cell receptors in the human thymus. V shed 3 bases and J shed 8 bases, with 15 bases lying between them. CDR1 is MDHEN and CDR2 is SYDVKM in the germline V gene. The CDR3 has 14 residues. Sequenced by immunoSEQ multiplex PCR; TCRdb stores in-frame clones only, minus some. The sample shows 500,000 to 750,000 clones, 88% of them seen only once. The same specimen was also included in a second study, on human thymus T cells. That paper notes: Thymic samples were excised during corrective heart operations. In unrelated individuals, thymic repertoires overlapped highly, according to related research.

The specimen sequenced was thymocytes. This sequence originates from a boy younger than two with a congenital heart defect. The J gene is TRBJ2-3, the V gene TRBV28, with D uncertain. DNA of the CDR3: TGTGCCAGCAGTTTCCCGACCAGATCGGGTACGCAGTATTTT. Amino acids: CASSFPTRSGTQYF.